The 8 T cell receptor beta chains below were found in one sample sequenced in a study of blood T cell repertoires in COVID-19. Assay used: immunoSEQ multiplex PCR; TCRdb lists only in-frame clones, some missing. The table has under 90,000 clones, about 80% seen once. Specimen: peripheral blood. The receptor source for this set is a man aged 45-65 years with active or convalescent COVID-19.

The chain couples TRBV6-5 to TRBJ2-2; possible D gene TRBD1, 6 bases. CDR3 length equals 13 residues. Germline V gene sequence: CDR1 MNHEY, CDR2 SVGAGI. Trimming stripped 5 bases from V and 5 bases from J, with 9 bases between. DNA for the CDR3: TGTGCCAGCAGTCACAGGGAAACCGGGGAGCTGTTTTTT. Translating it yields CASSHRETGELFF.

The rearrangement links TRBV3-1 (or the pseudogene TRBV3-2) to TRBJ2-5, with 14 positions matching TRBD2. The CDR3 runs 19 residues. Germline assignment: CDR1 LGHDT and CDR2 YNNKEL (reference sequence). V shed 1 base, J shed 5 bases, and the junction held 12 bases outside the gene matches. This CDR3 is CASSQGRRLAGGQGETQYF. In nucleotides, the CDR3 is TGTGCCAGCAGCCAAGGACGGAGACTAGCGGGGGGGCAGGGGGAGACCCAGTACTTC.

This rearrangement joins TRBV6-5 to TRBJ1-6; the match to TRBD1 covers 7 bases. The V and J ends lost 4 bases and 12 bases, in that order; junction bases with no gene match: 9. Per germline, CDR1 MNHEY and CDR2 SVGAGI. This CDR3 contains 14 residues. The CDR3 DNA reads TGTGCCAGCAGTTTTGGACAGGAGGCTGAACCCCTCCACTTT. Amino acid sequence: CASSFGQEAEPLHF.

The chain joins TRBV5-6 to TRBJ1-2, with D tentatively TRBD1 (5 bases). From germline, CDR1 is SGHDT and CDR2 YYEEEE. Trimming shortened V by 1 base and J by 0 bases, and 7 bases separated the two germline ends. This CDR3 contains 14 residues. CDR3 in amino acids: CASSLRGTNYGYTF. CDR3 DNA: TGTGCCAGCAGCTTGCGGGGGACTAACTATGGCTACACCTTC.

The chain couples TRBV9 to TRBJ2-5, with 13 bases identical to TRBD2. The CDR3 sequence is 16 residues long. V shed 3 bases and J 1 base; nucleotides not matched to a gene: 3. Per the germline V gene, CDR1 is SGDLS and CDR2 is YYNGEE. The CDR3 loop is CASSARLAGGQETQYF. CDR3 nucleotides: TGTGCCAGCAGCGCCCGACTAGCGGGGGGCCAAGAGACCCAGTACTTC.

The rearrangement links TRBV5-6 to TRBJ2-5; 8 bases align to TRBD2. CDR1 is SGHDT, CDR2 YYEEEE, per germline. Trimming took 5 bases from V and 2 from J; bases not matched to a gene: 5. This CDR3 region has 14 residues. CDR3 sequence reads: CASSPIAGQETQYF. The CDR3 DNA reads TGTGCCAGCAGTCCTATAGCGGGGCAAGAGACCCAGTACTTC.

This sequence joins TRBV7-7 and TRBJ1-1; D is undetermined. The CDR3 covers 13 residues. Deletions cut 5 bases from V and 1 base from J, with 8 bases between. The germline CDR1 and CDR2 sequences are SSHAT and FNYEAQ (reference sequence). DNA for the CDR3: TGTGCCAGCAGCCAAACTGCGAACACTGAAGCTTTCTTT. Translation: CASSQTANTEAFF.

This clone appeared once. This sequence joins TRBV9 and TRBJ2-7, with D maybe TRBD1 (6 bases). The CDR3 spans 15 residues. V lost 0 bases and J 2 bases, leaving 12 bases between the germline ends. Per the germline V gene, CDR1 is SGDLS and CDR2 is YYNGEE. Here the CDR3 reads CASSVGGGSTYEQYF. CDR3 nucleotide sequence: TGTGCCAGCAGCGTAGGAGGGGGTTCTACCTACGAGCAGTACTTC.